The source of this T cell receptor beta chain is a study of blood T cell repertoires in COVID-19. From germline, CDR1 is MNHEY and CDR2 SVGAGI. The CDR3 has 14 residues. The V end lost 4 bases, the J end lost 8 bases, and 17 bases lay between the germline ends. The protocol was immunoSEQ multiplex PCR, while the TCRdb copy is restricted to in-frame clones and leaves out a portion. This sample has about 180,000 clones, with roughly 89% found just once. The V and J genes are TRBV6-5 and TRBJ1-2; unclear D gene. The source material was PBMCs or T cells enriched from blood (not recorded which). The sequence came from a woman in her 40s with acute COVID-19. The chain's CDR3 is CASSSILQEDGYTF. The CDR3 DNA reads TGTGCCAGCAGTTCCATTCTCCAGGAGGACGGCTACACCTTC.